This record looks at one TCR beta chain sequence and its context. As yet, its antigen is unknown. Trimming took 4 bases from V and 0 from J; bases not matched to a gene: 6. This CDR3 has 16 residues. Germline values: CDR1 MGHDK, CDR2 SYGVNS. The entry originates in a study of CD8+ T cells in alopecia areata. Overall study: Treated patients were given 5 to 10 mg oral tofacitinib twice daily. Study-wide points: Across lesional scalp, and particularly alopecia totalis/universalis, clonality surpassed that of normal scalp.

Sample treatment: oral pan-JAK inhibitor, 5-10 mg twice daily. Both peripheral blood and punch biopsies of lesional scalp skin were obtained from patients who had alopecia areata. Sorted populations comprised CD4+ and CD8+ T cells obtained from PBMCs. RNA, once extracted, was reverse transcribed into cDNA for use as the sequencing template. Assay used: immunoSEQ multiplex PCR; TCRdb lists only in-frame clones, some missing. In the table there are some 150,000 clones, 50% to 75% of which are singletons. V is TRBV25-1 and J is TRBJ2-3; 8 nucleotides align to TRBD2. This sample comprised CD4+ T cells sorted from blood, obtained between weeks 55 and 65, from a patient treated with tofacitinib. The receptor was isolated from a human donor with alopecia areata. In DNA, the CDR3 is TGTGCCAGCAGTGTACTAGCGGAGTTTAGCACAGATACGCAGTATTTT. Translated: CASSVLAEFSTDTQYF.